A selection of T cell receptor beta chains follows, all from one sample in a study of T cell responses to AZD1222 COVID-19 vaccine. Profiling relied on immunoSEQ multiplex PCR, and the TCRdb table lists in-frame clones only, not all of them. This table holds roughly 75,000 clones, about four fifths found once. This material consisted of peripheral blood, taken on day 0 of AZD1222 vaccination. The receptors were gathered from an adult in good health. Each CDR3 is given with its conserved first and last residue. The D gene is left open where the match is weak. The listing skips clone size in some rows; elsewhere it reads once, few, many or a size class.

j_gene	abundance	v_gene	len	d_gene	CDR3nt	CDR3aa
TRBJ1-4	once	TRBV5-1	15	NA	TGCGCCAGCAGGGATGGAGGCAGAGTAGGTGAAAAACTGTTTTTT	CASRDGGRVGEKLFF
TRBJ2-1	once	TRBV5-6	14	TRBD2	TGTGCCAGCAGCGAAACTAGCGGGGCGAGTGAGCAGTTCTTC	CASSETSGASEQFF
TRBJ1-2	NA	TRBV7-9	13	TRBD1	TGTGCCAGCAACCCCACAGGGGCGCGGGGCTACACCTTC	CASNPTGARGYTF
TRBJ1-4	few	TRBV20-1	13	NA	TGCAGTGCTAGTCTCCAAGGCCGGGAAAAACTGTTTTTT	CSASLQGREKLFF
TRBJ1-2	once	TRBV5-1	12	NA	TGCGCCAGCAGCCCCGGAGGGTGGGGCTACACCTTC	CASSPGGWGYTF
TRBJ2-1	NA	TRBV7-2	15	TRBD2	TGTGCCAGCAGCACTGCGGCAGGGCGGGGGTATGAGCAGTTCTTC	CASSTAAGRGYEQFF
TRBJ1-6	once	TRBV11-2	17	NA	TGTGCCAGCAGCTCCCGACTGGGAAGCTCCTATAATTCACCCCTCCACTTT	CASSSRLGSSYNSPLHF
TRBJ2-7	few	TRBV9	14	NA	TGTGCCAGCAGCGTAGGGCTAAACTCCTACGAGCAGTACTTC	CASSVGLNSYEQYF
TRBJ2-1	NA	TRBV9	16	NA	TGTGCCAGCAGCCCAACCCTGACTAGATTCGGCGATGAGCAGTTCTTC	CASSPTLTRFGDEQFF
TRBJ1-2	once	TRBV25-1	15	TRBD1	TGTGCCAGCAGTGCCAGGACAGGGATCGGCTATGGCTACACCTTC	CASSARTGIGYGYTF
TRBJ2-7	NA	TRBV4-1	16	TRBD1	TGCGCCAGCAGCCAGGGAGACAGGGGAATCGACTACGAGCAGTACTTC	CASSQGDRGIDYEQYF
TRBJ1-2	NA	TRBV5-1	13	NA	TGCGCCAGCAGCTTGGACCGGCCCTATGGCTACACCTTC	CASSLDRPYGYTF
TRBJ2-1	once	TRBV24-1	13	TRBD2	TGTGCCACCAGTGATTTGACTAGCGGGGGGTGGTTCTTC	CATSDLTSGGWFF
TRBJ1-1	NA	TRBV18	16	NA	TGTGCCAGCTCACCACTACAGCTTGAGTCGCGAACTGAAGCTTTCTTT	CASSPLQLESRTEAFF